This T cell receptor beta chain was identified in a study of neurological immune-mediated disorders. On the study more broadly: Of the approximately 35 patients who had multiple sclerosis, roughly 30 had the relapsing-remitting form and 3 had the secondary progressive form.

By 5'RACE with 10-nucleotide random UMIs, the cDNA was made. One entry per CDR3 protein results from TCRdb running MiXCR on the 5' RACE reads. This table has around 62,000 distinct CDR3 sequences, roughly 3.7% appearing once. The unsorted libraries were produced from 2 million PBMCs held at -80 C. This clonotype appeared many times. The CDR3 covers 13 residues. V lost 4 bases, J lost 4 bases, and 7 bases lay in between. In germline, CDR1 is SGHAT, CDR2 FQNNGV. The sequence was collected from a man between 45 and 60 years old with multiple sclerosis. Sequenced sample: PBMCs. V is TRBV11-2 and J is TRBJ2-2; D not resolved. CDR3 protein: CASSSVGTGELFF. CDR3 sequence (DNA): TGTGCCAGCAGCTCCGTAGGCACCGGGGAGCTGTTTTTT.